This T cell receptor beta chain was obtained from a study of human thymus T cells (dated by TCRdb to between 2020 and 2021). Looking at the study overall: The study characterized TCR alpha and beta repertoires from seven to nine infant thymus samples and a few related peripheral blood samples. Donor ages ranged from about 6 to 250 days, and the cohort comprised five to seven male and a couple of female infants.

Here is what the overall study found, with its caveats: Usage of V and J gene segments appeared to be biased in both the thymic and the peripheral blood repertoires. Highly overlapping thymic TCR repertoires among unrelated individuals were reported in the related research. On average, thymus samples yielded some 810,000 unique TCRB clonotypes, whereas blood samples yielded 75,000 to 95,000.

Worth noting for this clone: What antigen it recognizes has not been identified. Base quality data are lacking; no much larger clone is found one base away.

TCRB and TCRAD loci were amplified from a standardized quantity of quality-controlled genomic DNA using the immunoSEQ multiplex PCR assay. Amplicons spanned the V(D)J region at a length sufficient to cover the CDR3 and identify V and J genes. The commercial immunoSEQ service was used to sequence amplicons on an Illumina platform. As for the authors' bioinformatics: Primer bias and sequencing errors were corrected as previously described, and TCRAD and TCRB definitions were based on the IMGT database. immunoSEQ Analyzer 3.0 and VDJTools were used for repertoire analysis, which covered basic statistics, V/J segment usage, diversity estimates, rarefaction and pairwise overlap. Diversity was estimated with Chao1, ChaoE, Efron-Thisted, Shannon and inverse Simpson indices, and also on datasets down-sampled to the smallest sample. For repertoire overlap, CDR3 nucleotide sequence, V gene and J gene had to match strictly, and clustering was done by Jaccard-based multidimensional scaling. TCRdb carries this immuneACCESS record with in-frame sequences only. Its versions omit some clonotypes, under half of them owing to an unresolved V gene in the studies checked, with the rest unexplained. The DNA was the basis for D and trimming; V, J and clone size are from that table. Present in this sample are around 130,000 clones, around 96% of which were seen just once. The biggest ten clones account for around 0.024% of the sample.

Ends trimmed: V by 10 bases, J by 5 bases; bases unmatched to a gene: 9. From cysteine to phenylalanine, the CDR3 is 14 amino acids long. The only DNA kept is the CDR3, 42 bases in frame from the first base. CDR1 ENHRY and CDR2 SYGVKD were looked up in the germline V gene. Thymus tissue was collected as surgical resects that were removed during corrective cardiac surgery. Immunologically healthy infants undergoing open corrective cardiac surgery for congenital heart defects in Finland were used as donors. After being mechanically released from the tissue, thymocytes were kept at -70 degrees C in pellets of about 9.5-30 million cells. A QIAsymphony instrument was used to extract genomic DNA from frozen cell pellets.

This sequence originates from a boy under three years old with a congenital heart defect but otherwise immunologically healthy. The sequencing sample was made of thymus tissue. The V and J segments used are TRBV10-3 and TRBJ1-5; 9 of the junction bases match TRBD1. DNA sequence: TGTGCCAGCGGGACAGGGAGCCCCGATCAGCCCCAGCATTTT. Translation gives CASGTGSPDQPQHF.